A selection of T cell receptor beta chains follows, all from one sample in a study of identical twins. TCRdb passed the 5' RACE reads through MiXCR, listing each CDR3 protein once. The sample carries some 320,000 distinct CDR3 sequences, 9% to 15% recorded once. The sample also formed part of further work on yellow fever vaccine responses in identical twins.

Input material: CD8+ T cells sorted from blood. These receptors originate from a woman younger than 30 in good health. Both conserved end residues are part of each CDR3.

cdr3_aa: CASSFDTDNEQFF
v_call: TRBV5-1
j_call: TRBJ2-1

cdr3_aa: CASSQDSFYGYTF
v_call: TRBV7-9
j_call: TRBJ1-2

cdr3_aa: CASSEGTGSDTQYF
v_call: TRBV7-9
j_call: TRBJ2-3

cdr3_aa: CATLAGQGRTEAFF
v_call: TRBV10-3
j_call: TRBJ1-1

cdr3_aa: CSVTGSYGLAGEGNEQFF
v_call: TRBV29-1
j_call: TRBJ2-1

cdr3_aa: CSARGQMVDTIYF
v_call: TRBV20-1
j_call: TRBJ1-3

cdr3_aa: CASSKPGLAQETQYF
v_call: TRBV7-9
j_call: TRBJ2-5

cdr3_aa: CASSFVGASTDTQYF
v_call: TRBV12-3/TRBV12-4
j_call: TRBJ2-3

cdr3_aa: CSARPRTSGRNEQYF
v_call: TRBV20-1
j_call: TRBJ2-7

cdr3_aa: CASSDLSSYNEQFF
v_call: TRBV10-2
j_call: TRBJ2-1

cdr3_aa: CASSLDPERSYEQYF
v_call: TRBV28
j_call: TRBJ2-7

cdr3_aa: CASSLAGVTGEQFF
v_call: TRBV13
j_call: TRBJ2-1

cdr3_aa: CASSPITGSFQETQYF
v_call: TRBV7-9
j_call: TRBJ2-5

cdr3_aa: CSVELAVKSEAFF
v_call: TRBV29-1
j_call: TRBJ1-1

cdr3_aa: CASSFNGDHNEQFF
v_call: TRBV5-1
j_call: TRBJ2-1

cdr3_aa: CASSERVPPNTGELFF
v_call: TRBV6-1
j_call: TRBJ2-2

cdr3_aa: CATSASGAAQPQHF
v_call: TRBV24-1
j_call: TRBJ1-5

cdr3_aa: CASSPGVASTDTQYF
v_call: TRBV5-6
j_call: TRBJ2-3

cdr3_aa: CASSLLQAYEQYF
v_call: TRBV28
j_call: TRBJ2-7

cdr3_aa: CASRRWGGRAYNEQFF
v_call: TRBV2
j_call: TRBJ2-1

cdr3_aa: CASSPSTGFRHNEQFF
v_call: TRBV7-9
j_call: TRBJ2-1

cdr3_aa: CASSLAEVATDTQYF
v_call: TRBV5-1
j_call: TRBJ2-3

cdr3_aa: CASSALRLAGQETQYF
v_call: TRBV9
j_call: TRBJ2-5

cdr3_aa: CASSPPSGRDPNEQFF
v_call: TRBV27
j_call: TRBJ2-1

cdr3_aa: CSASPPPEQFF
v_call: TRBV20-1
j_call: TRBJ2-1

cdr3_aa: CAISPAGNNEQFF
v_call: TRBV10-3
j_call: TRBJ2-1